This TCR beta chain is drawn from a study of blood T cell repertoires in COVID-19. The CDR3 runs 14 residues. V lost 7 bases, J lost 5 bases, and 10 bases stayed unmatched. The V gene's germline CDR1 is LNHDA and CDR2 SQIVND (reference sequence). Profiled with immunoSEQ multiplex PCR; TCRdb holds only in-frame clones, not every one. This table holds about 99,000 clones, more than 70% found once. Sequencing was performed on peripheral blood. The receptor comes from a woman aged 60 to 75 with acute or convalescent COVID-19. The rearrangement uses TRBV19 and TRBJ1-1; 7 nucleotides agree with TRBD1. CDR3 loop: CASNAGQWGTEAFF. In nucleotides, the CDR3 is TGTGCCAGTAACGCGGGACAGTGGGGGACTGAAGCTTTCTTT.